A single TCR beta chain is shown here with its context. What it recognizes is unknown. This sample is part of a study of cytomegalovirus exposure and HLA in healthy donors. General study results and limits: According to reports, the classifier identified cytomegalovirus status with high specificity and sensitivity. The sole available immune exposure information was CMV serostatus.

Primers: 60 Vbeta forward and 13 Jbeta reverse. Some clones are missing from TCRdb's copy, which holds only in-frame ones; the method was immunoSEQ multiplex PCR. This sample yields approximately 140,000 clones, of which over 70% are seen a single time; around 1.5% belongs to the top ten. The sample was PBMCs. This sequence originates from a woman under 30 in good health and CMV-seronegative.

DNA of the CDR3: TGTGCCAGCTCACCTGGGGGGACAGGTTATGGCTACACCTTC. It yields the protein CASSPGGTGYGYTF. V is TRBV18 and J is TRBJ1-2, with 8 bases lining up with TRBD1. This CDR3 has 14 residues. The V gene end was trimmed by 3 bases and the J gene end by 5 bases; junction bases not matched to a gene: 5. Germline V lookup: CDR1 KGHSH, CDR2 LQKENI.